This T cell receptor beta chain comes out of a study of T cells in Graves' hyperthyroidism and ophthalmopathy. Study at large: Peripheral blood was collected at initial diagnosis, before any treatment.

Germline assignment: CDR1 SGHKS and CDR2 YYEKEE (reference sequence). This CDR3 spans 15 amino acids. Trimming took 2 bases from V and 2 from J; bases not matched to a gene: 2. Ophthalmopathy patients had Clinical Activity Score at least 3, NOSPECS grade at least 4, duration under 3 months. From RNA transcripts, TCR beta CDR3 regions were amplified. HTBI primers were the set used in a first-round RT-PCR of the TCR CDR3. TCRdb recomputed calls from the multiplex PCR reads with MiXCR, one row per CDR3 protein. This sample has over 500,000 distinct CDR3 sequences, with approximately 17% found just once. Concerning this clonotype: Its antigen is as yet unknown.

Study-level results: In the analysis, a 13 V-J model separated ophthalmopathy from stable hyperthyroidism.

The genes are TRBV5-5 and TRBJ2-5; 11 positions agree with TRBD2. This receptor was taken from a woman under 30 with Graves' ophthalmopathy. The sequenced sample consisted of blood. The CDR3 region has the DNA TGTGCCAGCAGCTTTTGGACTAGCGGGCAAGAGACCCAGTACTTC. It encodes CASSFWTSGQETQYF.